The source of this T cell receptor (beta chain) is a study of blood T cell repertoires in COVID-19. Looking at the study overall: The study drew acute and convalescent COVID-19 samples from the United States, Italy and Spain. Sources were T cells, B-cell-depleted T cells, or PBMCs; the material itself was cDNA or gDNA.

Seattle patients were enrolled during active infection and followed longitudinally. Authors' processing steps: Reference gene primer amplification gave nucleated cell count estimates. The data were produced by immunoSEQ multiplex PCR, yet TCRdb's version contains in-frame clones alone and is incomplete. D and trimming come from the DNA, and the V and J calls and clone size come from that table. The table includes under 450,000 clones, about nine tenths detected once. The sample taken for sequencing was peripheral blood. The receptor was derived from a woman aged 50 to 65 with COVID-19, enrolled during active disease.

The CDR3 coding sequence is TGTGCCAGCAGCTTGATCGGACTAGCGGGGCCCGGGGAGCTGTTTTTT. Its translation: CASSLIGLAGPGELFF. The J gene is TRBJ2-2, the V gene TRBV5-4; TRBD2 agrees at 12 bases. This CDR3 has 16 amino acids. V lost 1 base and J lost 6; bases outside the gene matches: 4. CDR1 is SGHNT, CDR2 YYREEE, per germline (reference sequence). Full variable domain (missing parts from reference TRBV5-4 and TRBJ2-2): ETGVTQSPTHLIKTRGQQVTLRCSSQSGHNTVSWYQQALGQGPQFIFQYYREEENGRGNFPPRFSGLQFPNYSSELNVNALELDDSALYLCASSLIGLAGPGELFFGEGSRLTVL.